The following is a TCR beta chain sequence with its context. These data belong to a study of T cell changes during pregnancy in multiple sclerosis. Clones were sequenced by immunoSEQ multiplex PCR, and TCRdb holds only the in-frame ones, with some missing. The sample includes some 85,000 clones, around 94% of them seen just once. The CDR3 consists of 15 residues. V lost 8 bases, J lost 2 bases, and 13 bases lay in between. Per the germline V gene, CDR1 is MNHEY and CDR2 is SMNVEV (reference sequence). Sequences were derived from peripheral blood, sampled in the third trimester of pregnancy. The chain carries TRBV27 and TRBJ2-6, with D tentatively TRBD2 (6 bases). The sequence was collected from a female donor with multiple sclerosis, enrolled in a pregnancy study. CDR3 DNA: TGTGCCAGCGGTACTTGGGGGGCTGGGGCCAACGTCCTGACTTTC. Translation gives CASGTWGAGANVLTF. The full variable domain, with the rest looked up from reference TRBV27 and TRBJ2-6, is EAQVTQNPRYLITVTGKKLTVTCSQNMNHEYMSWYRQDPGLGLRQIYYSMNVEVTDKGDVPEGYKVSRKEKRNFPLILESPSPNQTSLYFCASGTWGAGANVLTFGAGSRLTVL.